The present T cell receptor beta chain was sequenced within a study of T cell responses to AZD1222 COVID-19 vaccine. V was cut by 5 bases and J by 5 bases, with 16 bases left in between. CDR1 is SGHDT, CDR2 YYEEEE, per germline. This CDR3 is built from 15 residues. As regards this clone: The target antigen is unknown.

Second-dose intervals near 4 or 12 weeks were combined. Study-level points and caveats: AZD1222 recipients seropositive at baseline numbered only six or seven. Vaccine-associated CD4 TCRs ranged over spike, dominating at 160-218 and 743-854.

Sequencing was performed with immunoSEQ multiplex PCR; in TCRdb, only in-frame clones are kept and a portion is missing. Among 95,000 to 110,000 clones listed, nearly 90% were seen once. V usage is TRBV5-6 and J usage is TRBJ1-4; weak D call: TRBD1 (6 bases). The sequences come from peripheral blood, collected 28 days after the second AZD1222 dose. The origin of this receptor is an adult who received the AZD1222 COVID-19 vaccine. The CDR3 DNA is TGTGCCAGCAGAAGCGTCCTGGGGGCCAATGAAAAACTGTTTTTT. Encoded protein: CASRSVLGANEKLFF.